The entry that follows covers one T cell receptor beta chain sequence. Between the trimmed V and J ends, which lost 4 bases and 3 bases, there was a span of 9 bases. The CDR3 loop spans 14 amino acids. The germline V gene encodes CDR1 MDHEN and CDR2 SYDVKM. This sample was taken from a study of blood T cell repertoires in COVID-19. Whole-study context: Whether acute or convalescent, the COVID-19 samples came from the United States, Italy and Spain. Sample material is recorded as cDNA or gDNA derived from T cells, B-cell-depleted T cells, or PBMCs.

Assay: immunoSEQ multiplex PCR; the TCRdb copy retains only in-frame clones and omits some. The data contain some 150,000 clones, more than 75% of them singletons. The V gene is TRBV28, the J gene TRBJ2-2; tentatively, D is TRBD1 (5 bases). Specimen: PBMCs or T cells enriched from blood (not recorded which). This receptor was taken from a woman in her thirties with acute COVID-19. The CDR3 sequence is CASSSQGDTGELFF. DNA of the CDR3: TGTGCCAGCAGTTCCCAGGGCGACACCGGGGAGCTGTTTTTT. Combining the CDR3 with reference TRBV28 and TRBJ2-2 gives the whole variable domain DVKVTQSSRYLVKRTGEKVFLECVQDMDHENMFWYRQDPGLGLRLIYFSYDVKMKEKGDIPEGYSVSREKKERFSLILESASTNQTSMYLCASSSQGDTGELFFGEGSRLTVL.